Given below is one TCR beta chain in context. Its antigen is unknown. Repertoires were generated with immunoSEQ multiplex PCR, while TCRdb's copy carries only in-frame clones and drops some. The repertoire has some 130,000 clones, more than 75% of them found once; the top ten carry approximately 4%. These data are taken from a study of T cell responses to AZD1222 COVID-19 vaccine. General study points: The sample set comprised mostly white British donors with more females, and clonal diversity was possibly underestimated. Spike-specific TCR breadth rose after two AZD1222 doses, and depth rose as well. Researchers took repertoire samples only after the peak T cell response had come. Unmutated regions of variants are reportedly targeted by nearly half of spike-specific TCRs.

V lost 5 bases and J lost 2, with 12 bases in between. In germline, CDR1 is SNHLY, CDR2 FYNNEI. This CDR3 has 14 amino acids. This clonotype was sampled from an adult in good health. V is TRBV2 and J is TRBJ1-2; TRBD1 might be the D (5 bases). The source was peripheral blood, collected on day 0 of AZD1222 vaccination. The DNA of the CDR3 is TGTGCCAGCAGTCGTAACGAGGGGAACTATGGCTACACCTTC. The encoded protein is CASSRNEGNYGYTF.